This T cell receptor (beta chain) originates from a study of OX40 agonist ivuxolimab in advanced cancers. Some background on the complete study: Ivuxolimab, which targeted the costimulatory receptor OX40 (CD134), was an agonistic, fully human IgG2 monoclonal antibody. Intravenous ivuxolimab was administered to patients every 2 weeks at six dose levels: 0.01, 0.1, 0.3, 1.5, 3 and 10 mg/kg. Among the roughly 50 dose-escalation patients, about 20 had hepatocellular carcinoma, roughly 15 melanoma, 9 renal cell carcinoma and 9 head and neck cancer. In the dose-escalation cohort, around four fifths of patients were male, and the mean age was roughly 56 years with a range of roughly 20 to 85. Patients were allowed to have had prior anti-PD-1, anti-PD-L1 or anti-CTLA-4 therapy, and around 41% of the dose-escalation patients had previously received checkpoint inhibitors. Three dose-escalation patients achieved partial responses, one with hepatocellular carcinoma and two with cutaneous melanoma. The purpose of peripheral TCRbeta sequencing was to test whether ivuxolimab changed TCR sequence diversity and led to clonal T-cell expansion. The paper reports the monotherapy dose-escalation portion (N = 52 patients) of the phase I ivuxolimab trial. Study-wide findings and limitations: After ivuxolimab, expanded clones were on average more numerous among CD8+ T cells than among CD4+ T cells. Which antigens the clonally expanded peripheral T cells were specific for was not determined. Low levels of normalized T-cell clonal expansion were also shown by some nonresponding patients. Clonal expansion of both CD4+ and CD8+ blood T cells was observed from baseline to week 6 at doses 0.1 to 3.0 mg/kg. In partial responders in the 0.1-3.0 mg/kg groups, normalized peripheral clonal expansion was found to be among the lowest, especially among CD8+ T cells.

The germline V gene gives CDR1 as KGHSH and CDR2 as LQKENI. The trim is 3 bases for V and 0 bases for J, with a gap of 11 bases between the germline ends. From the cysteine through the phenylalanine, the CDR3 covers 15 amino acids. The only DNA kept is the CDR3, 45 bases in frame from the first base. For sequencing of the TCRbeta CDR3 region, genomic DNA was extracted from the sorted cells. The immunoSEQ Assay was used to sequence the TCRbeta CDR3 regions. Here the immuneACCESS table is served through TCRdb, limited to in-frame sequences with V and J called. Missing clones are a known gap in these copies; in checked studies unresolved V genes cover under half, and the rest lacks a known reason. The sample contains 37,000 or so clones, over 75% of them found a single time. Of the sample, under 20% falls within the top ten clones. To note about this clone: This clone's antigen is unknown. Base qualities are not at hand, and no much larger clone is one base apart.

Patients with autoimmune disease history or receiving systemic immunosuppression were excluded from the trial. Peripheral blood for TCR sequencing was collected from all dose cohorts at baseline, on cycle 4 day 1, and on cycle 7 day 1. Samples came from an open-label, multicenter, first-in-human phase I dose-escalation trial of ivuxolimab. Adults with locally advanced or metastatic melanoma, renal cell carcinoma, hepatocellular carcinoma or head and neck squamous cell carcinoma were enrolled in the trial. Before TCR sequencing, CD4+ T cells and CD8+ T cells were sorted from peripheral blood as separate populations.

The sequencing used CD4+ or CD8+ T cells sorted from blood, collected in a trial of the OX40 agonist ivuxolimab. Recombination linked TRBV18 to TRBJ1-2; perhaps TRBD1 is the D gene, with 5 bases matching. The TCR comes from an adult with an advanced solid tumor such as melanoma, head and neck, liver or kidney cancer. Here the CDR3 is given as CASSPGPAPNYGYTF. The DNA reads as follows: TGTGCCAGCTCACCGGGACCTGCCCCTAACTATGGCTACACCTTC.